This TCR beta chain was recovered during a study of Ad26.COV2.S vaccination and SARS-CoV-2 variants. Study in general: Ad26.COV2.S arm of COV1001 included the donor. Dosing was one shot or two shots 56 days apart.

Profiled with immunoSEQ multiplex PCR; TCRdb holds only in-frame clones, not every one. The sample carries around 450,000 clones, approximately 92% recorded once. This sample's treatment: 15 to 20 received Ad26.COV2.S at low or high dose, single or two shots; roughly 5 received placebo; per-sample allocation not given. Specimen acquisition occurred on day 63 following the initial vaccine or placebo injection. This adult donor, from Boston, was 18-55 years old. Immunization relied on an Ad26 vector, which expressed Wuhan-strain SARS-CoV-2 spike. The specimen comprised peripheral blood, sampled in a trial of Ad26.COV2.S vaccine versus placebo. The clonotype originates from a person aged 18-65 years who received the Ad26.COV2.S COVID-19 vaccine or a placebo.

The CDR3 nucleotides are TGTGCCAGCAGTTACTCGGAAAGCTCTGGAAACACCATATATTTT. It yields the protein CASSYSESSGNTIYF. The rearrangement links TRBV6-5 to TRBJ1-3; no clear D gene. Germline V gene sequence: CDR1 MNHEY, CDR2 SVGAGI. V was pared by 0 bases and J by 0 bases, with 6 bases between. The CDR3 consists of 15 residues.